The next 29 T cell receptor beta chains were all read from a single sample in a study of response to subunit inactivated influenza vaccine. TCRdb used MiXCR to reprocess the RT-PCR reads, holding one entry per CDR3 protein. The sample includes hundreds of thousands of distinct CDR3 sequences, approximately 15% of them seen just once. The source material was CD4+ T cells sorted from PBMCs, sampled less than 30 months after vaccination. The receptors here all came from a man between 50 and 70 years old who received an inactivated influenza vaccine.

This clonotype occurred many times. The J gene is TRBJ2-6, the V gene TRBV5-1; the D is unclear. The CDR3 has 15 amino acids. In germline, CDR1 is SGHRS, CDR2 YFSETQ. V shed 7 bases and J shed 2 bases, with 13 bases lying between them. The CDR3 here is CASRPADTGANVLTF. In nucleotides, the CDR3 is TGCGCCAGCCGGCCCGCGGATACTGGGGCCAACGTCCTGACTTTC.

This chain joins TRBV4-2 and TRBJ2-2, with TRBD1 identical over 10 bases. Germline V lookup: CDR1 LGHNA, CDR2 YNFKEQ. The CDR3 loop spans 15 amino acids. The V and J ends lost 1 base and 4 bases, in that order; junction bases with no gene match: 0. The CDR3 region has the DNA TGTGCCAGCAGCCAAGGACAGGGGGCCACCGGGGAGCTGTTTTTT. It specifies CASSQGQGATGELFF.

The table lists this clonotype with many counts. The chain recombines TRBV10-3 with TRBJ2-1; D not resolved. Trimming shortened V by 0 bases and J by 3 bases, and 6 bases separated the two germline ends. CDR1 and CDR2 (germline): ENHRY, SYGVKD. This CDR3 has 14 residues. The CDR3 coding sequence is TGTGCCATCAGTGAGTCCTCAGGCTACAATGAGCAGTTCTTC. Protein sequence: CAISESSGYNEQFF.

This clonotype was seen more than once but under ten times. The rearrangement uses TRBV6-1 and TRBJ2-5, with 10 bases identical to TRBD2. The CDR3 consists of 15 residues. Germline values: CDR1 MNHNS, CDR2 SASEGT. V trimming: 3 bases; J trimming: 1 base; junction bases outside the gene matches: 2. DNA for the CDR3: TGTGCCAGCAGTGACGGACTAGCGGCCCAAGAGACCCAGTACTTC. It codes for CASSDGLAAQETQYF.

V usage is TRBV10-3 and J usage is TRBJ2-7; D uncertain. CDR3 length: 12 amino acids. Trimming took 0 bases from V and 6 from J, leaving 6 bases between them. CDR1 is ENHRY, CDR2 SYGVKD, per germline. The CDR3 region is CAISESGGEQYF. CDR3 bases: TGTGCCATCAGTGAGTCAGGCGGCGAGCAGTACTTC.

The J gene is TRBJ2-5, the V gene TRBV4-3, with 7 bases matching TRBD1. After removal of 1 base from V and 5 bases from J, the junction contained 7 bases not matched to a gene. The CDR3 has 15 residues. The germline gives CDR1 LGHNA, CDR2 YSLEER. CDR3 amino acids: CASSQATGTAETQYF. CDR3 in DNA: TGCGCCAGCAGCCAAGCCACCGGGACAGCCGAGACCCAGTACTTC.

This clonotype appeared a few times. The chain combines TRBV20-1 with TRBJ1-4, with D perhaps TRBD1 (5 bases). V was trimmed by 0 bases and J by 5 bases, leaving 13 bases between them. Germline V lookup: CDR1 DFQATT, CDR2 SNEGSKA (reference sequence). The CDR3 is 15 amino acids. As DNA, the CDR3 is TGCAGTGCTAGAGACCTAGGGACTCCAAATGAAAAACTGTTTTTT. As protein: CSARDLGTPNEKLFF.

The rearrangement joins TRBV5-1 to TRBJ2-1; D remains ambiguous. Trimming stripped 1 base from V and 0 bases from J, with 14 bases between. The CDR3 sequence is 17 residues long. Germline lookup yields CDR1 SGHRS and CDR2 YFSETQ. CDR3 region: CASSLSGVQSSYNEQFF. The CDR3 coding sequence is TGCGCCAGCAGCTTGTCTGGAGTTCAGAGCTCCTACAATGAGCAGTTCTTC.

J is TRBJ2-7 and V is TRBV20-1, with 8 bases identical to TRBD2. The CDR3 length is 15 residues. V was pared by 3 bases and J by 6 bases, with 13 bases of the junction left unmatched. Germline CDR1 and CDR2: DFQATT and SNEGSKA (reference sequence). The CDR3 here is CSARSPRLAGTEQYF. The CDR3 DNA reads as TGCAGTGCTAGGTCGCCCCGCCTAGCGGGTACCGAGCAGTACTTC.

This clonotype came up a few times. CDR3 nucleotide sequence: TGCGCCAGCAGCCAAGATAGAGAAGGGCAGTTTCAGCCCCAGCATTTT. It is translated as CASSQDREGQFQPQHF. The chain carries TRBV4-3 and TRBJ1-5; no clear D gene. There are 16 residues in the CDR3. V lost 0 bases, J lost 6 bases, and 15 bases lay in between. Germline V gene data show CDR1 as LGHNA and CDR2 as YSLEER.

The chain uses TRBV6-1 and TRBJ1-2; D may be TRBD1 (6 bases). From germline, CDR1 is MNHNS and CDR2 SASEGT. The CDR3 is 13 amino acids. Trimming took off 6 bases at V and 7 bases at J, with 15 bases between the two ends. The CDR3 here is CASRETGTSGYTF. The CDR3 bases are TGTGCCAGCAGGGAGACAGGAACAAGTGGCTACACCTTC.

The gene calls are TRBV20-1 and TRBJ1-2; TRBD1 might be the D (6 bases). CDR1 is DFQATT and CDR2 is SNEGSKA in the germline V gene (reference sequence). The CDR3 runs to 12 residues. Trimming took off 5 bases at V and 4 bases at J, with 11 bases between the two ends. The CDR3 region is CSAHRQAYGYTF. CDR3 coding DNA: TGCAGTGCTCATAGACAGGCCTATGGCTACACCTTC.

This clonotype was counted a few times. The CDR3 DNA follows: TGTGCCACCAGCAGAGGGGCTAACGGGAGCACAGATACGCAGTATTTT. It translates to CATSRGANGSTDTQYF. The chain uses TRBV15 and TRBJ2-3; D uncertain. Germline values: CDR1 LNHNV, CDR2 YYDKDF (reference sequence). Trimming cost V 1 base and J 0 bases, with 11 bases left between them. This CDR3 comprises 16 residues. Together with reference TRBV15 and TRBJ2-3, the CDR3 gives the full variable domain: DAMVIQNPRYQVTQFGKPVTLSCSQTLNHNVMYWYQQKSSQAPKLLFHYYDKDFNNEADTPDNFQSRRPNTSFCFLDIRSPGLGDTAMYLCATSRGANGSTDTQYFGPGTRLTVL.

The V call is TRBV6-5, the J call TRBJ1-4; D unresolved. With 4 bases removed from V and 0 bases from J, the gap between germline ends came to 12 bases. The length of the CDR3 is 16 residues. Germline V gives CDR1 MNHEY, CDR2 SVGAGI. CDR3 DNA: TGTGCCAGCAGTTGGACCTACATGACAACTAATGAAAAACTGTTTTTT. Translating gives CASSWTYMTTNEKLFF.

The V and J genes are TRBV6-1 and TRBJ2-1, with 8 bases matching TRBD1. CDR1 MNHNS and CDR2 SASEGT come from the germline V gene. V trimming: 5 bases; J trimming: 6 bases; junction bases outside the gene matches: 9. The length of the CDR3 is 15 residues. CDR3 DNA: TGTGCCAGCAGTCGAAGTAACAGGGGGGTCAATGAGCAGTTCTTC. The encoded protein is CASSRSNRGVNEQFF.

V usage is TRBV4-3 and J usage is TRBJ2-1; D gene ambiguous. This CDR3 has 14 residues. The germline V and J ends were trimmed by 1 base and 3 bases, with 7 bases remaining between them. Germline assignment: CDR1 LGHNA and CDR2 YSLEER. CDR3 sequence (DNA): TGCGCCAGCAGCCAAGCGGGCCGCTACAATGAGCAGTTCTTC. It codes for CASSQAGRYNEQFF.

This clonotype was seen a few times. The chain carries TRBV29-1 and TRBJ2-5, with a possible D match to TRBD2 (5 bases). Trimming left V 5 bases short and J 4 bases short, with 11 bases between. The CDR3 runs to 12 residues. Germline lookup yields CDR1 SQVTM and CDR2 ANQGSEA. The CDR3 nucleotides are TGCAGCGTTATTCGGGGTCTAGAGACCCAGTACTTC. Protein sequence: CSVIRGLETQYF.

This clonotype was seen a handful of times. The rearrangement uses TRBV4-1 and TRBJ2-2; D uncertain. The CDR3 has 15 amino acids. V was cut by 3 bases and J by 5 bases, with 13 bases left in between. Germline V CDR1 and CDR2: MGHRA, YSYEKL. The CDR3 spells CASSQTPLGTGELFF. The CDR3 DNA is TGCGCCAGCAGCCAGACGCCATTAGGGACCGGGGAGCTGTTTTTT.

The chain recombines TRBV6-2 or TRBV6-3 with TRBJ2-1; tentative D call: TRBD1 (6 bases). CDR1 and CDR2 from the germline V gene are MNHEY and SVGEGT. V was shortened by 4 bases and J by 5 bases, with 15 bases between the two germline ends. The CDR3 loop spans 15 amino acids. Written as DNA, the CDR3 is TGTGCCAGCAGTTGGGCTATGGGGGCCCACAATGAGCAGTTCTTC. This gives the protein CASSWAMGAHNEQFF.

This clonotype has at least ten counts. The chain uses TRBV5-1 and TRBJ2-3; D may be TRBD2 (5 bases). Germline CDR1 reads SGHRS; CDR2 reads YFSETQ. This CDR3 has 15 amino acids. Deletions cut 0 bases from V and 0 bases from J, with 8 bases between. Here the CDR3 reads CASSLGGKSTDTQYF. CDR3 nucleotides: TGCGCCAGCAGCTTGGGAGGGAAAAGCACAGATACGCAGTATTTT.

CDR3 loop: CASSSYRGDTVYYEQYF. As DNA, the CDR3 is TGTGCCAGCAGCTCTTATAGAGGGGACACCGTTTACTACGAGCAGTACTTC. J is TRBJ2-7 and V is TRBV11-2; perhaps TRBD1 as D (6 bases). Trimming removed 4 bases from V and 3 bases from J, with 22 bases in between. Germline CDR1 SGHAT, CDR2 FQNNGV. The CDR3 loop spans 17 amino acids.

There are a few counts of this clonotype. The genes are TRBV12-3 or TRBV12-4 and TRBJ1-6, with D uncertain. The germline V and J ends were trimmed by 4 bases and 9 bases, with 13 bases remaining between them. This CDR3 comprises 14 residues. The CDR3 nucleotides read TGTGCCAGCAGTTCCCTTGTCCGGGGTTCACCCCTCCACTTT. Its protein is CASSSLVRGSPLHF.

The chain combines TRBV20-1 with TRBJ1-1; the D gene is possibly TRBD1 (6 bases). This CDR3 is built from 13 residues. The V end was cut by 5 bases, the J end by 2 bases, with 12 bases between. CDR1 DFQATT and CDR2 SNEGSKA come from the germline V gene (reference sequence). The CDR3 here is CSAHQGRNTEAFF. DNA for the CDR3: TGCAGTGCTCACCAGGGGAGAAACACTGAAGCTTTCTTT.

The chain recombines TRBV5-5 with TRBJ2-1; D is perhaps TRBD2 (6 bases). The V and J ends lost 0 bases and 4 bases respectively, with 14 bases between them. CDR1 and CDR2 (germline): SGHKS, YYEKEE (reference sequence). The CDR3 covers 16 residues. The CDR3 here is CASSLGKTSLYNEQFF. The CDR3, as DNA: TGTGCCAGCAGCTTGGGGAAGACTAGTCTTTACAATGAGCAGTTCTTC.

The CDR3 sequence is CASRSREGNGELFF. The CDR3 nucleotides read TGTGCCAGCAGAAGTCGTGAGGGGAACGGGGAGCTGTTTTTT. This sequence joins TRBV7-2 and TRBJ2-2; D tentatively reads TRBD1 or TRBD2 (5 bases each). The V end lost 6 bases, the J end lost 7 bases, and 15 bases lay between the germline ends. CDR1 and CDR2 (germline): SGHTA, FQGNSA. This CDR3 spans 14 amino acids. The whole variable domain, filled in from reference TRBV7-2 and TRBJ2-2, reads GAGVSQSPSNKVTEKGKDVELRCDPISGHTALYWYRQSLGQGLEFLIYFQGNSAPDKSGLPSDRFSAERTGGSVSTLTIQRTQQEDSAVYLCASRSREGNGELFFGEGSRLTVL.

CDR3 sequence (DNA): TGTGCCAGCAGCTTGGGTGAGGGGATTTACAATGAGCAGTTCTTC. Translating it yields CASSLGEGIYNEQFF. The chain links TRBV7-7 to TRBJ2-1; the D call may be TRBD1 or TRBD2 (5 bases each). Trimming took off 3 bases at V and 4 bases at J, with 13 bases between the two ends. Germline V gene data show CDR1 as SSHAT and CDR2 as FNYEAQ (reference sequence). The CDR3 is made up of 15 amino acids.

This clonotype was found a few times. The chain has TRBV20-1 and TRBJ2-1; TRBD2 matches at 16 bases. This CDR3 is built from 16 residues. The junction had 6 bases not matched to a gene; V was cut back by 5 bases and J by 5 bases. CDR1 is DFQATT, CDR2 SNEGSKA, per germline (reference sequence). CDR3 sequence (DNA): TGCAGTGCTTGGGGACTAGCGGGAGGGCCTGACAATGAGCAGTTCTTC. Protein product: CSAWGLAGGPDNEQFF.

Here the CDR3 reads CASSTGLGREDTQYF. CDR3 in DNA: TGTGCCAGCAGCACCGGACTAGGTCGGGAAGATACGCAGTATTTT. The chain uses TRBV7-2 and TRBJ2-3; 7 bases line up with TRBD2. The V segment lost 5 bases and the J segment 5 bases; nucleotides outside the gene matches: 10. CDR3 length: 15 amino acids. Germline V gene sequence: CDR1 SGHTA, CDR2 FQGNSA.

This chain uses TRBV5-1 with TRBJ1-1; 9 nucleotides agree with TRBD1. The CDR3 has 15 residues. V lost 0 bases, J lost 6 bases, and 6 bases stayed unmatched. Germline CDR1 is SGHRS and CDR2 is YFSETQ. CDR3 amino acids: CASSLGQGGQAEAFF. CDR3 nucleotides: TGCGCCAGCAGCTTGGGACAGGGGGGCCAAGCTGAAGCTTTCTTT.